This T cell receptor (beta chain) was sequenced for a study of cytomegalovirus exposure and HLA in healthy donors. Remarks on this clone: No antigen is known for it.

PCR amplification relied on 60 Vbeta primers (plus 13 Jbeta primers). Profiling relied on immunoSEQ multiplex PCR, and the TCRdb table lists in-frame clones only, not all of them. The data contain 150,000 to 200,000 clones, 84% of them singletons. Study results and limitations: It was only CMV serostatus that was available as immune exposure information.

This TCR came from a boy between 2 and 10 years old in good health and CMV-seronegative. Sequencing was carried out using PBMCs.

The CDR3 reads CASSSRTGLNTEAFF. CDR3 sequence (DNA): TGTGCCAGCAGTTCCAGGACAGGGTTGAACACTGAAGCTTTCTTT. The chain employs TRBV27 and TRBJ1-1; 8 nucleotides line up with TRBD1. Trimming at V came to 4 bases and at J to 0 bases, leaving 4 bases not matched to a gene. The CDR3 runs 15 residues. Germline V lookup: CDR1 MNHEY, CDR2 SMNVEV (reference sequence).